These 29 T cell receptor beta chains originate from one sample sequenced in a study of T cells in Graves' hyperthyroidism and ophthalmopathy. Amplified regions were TCR beta CDR3 sequences from RNA transcripts. TCR CDR3 regions were first amplified by RT-PCR with HTBI primers. TCRdb passed the multiplex PCR reads through MiXCR, listing each CDR3 protein once. This sample has about 530,000 distinct CDR3 sequences, with under 20% found just once. Sequencing used blood. The receptor set was obtained from a woman aged 18-29 years with Graves' ophthalmopathy.

This clonotype occurred a few times. This sequence joins TRBV4-1 and TRBJ2-7; 10 bases map to TRBD2. CDR3 length equals 15 residues. Trimming took 2 bases from V and 4 from J; bases not matched to a gene: 5. The germline gives CDR1 MGHRA, CDR2 YSYEKL. The DNA for the CDR3 is TGCGCCAGCAGCCAACTAGCGGGGGCCCGATACGAGCAGTACTTC. Translation gives CASSQLAGARYEQYF.

Ten or more counts support this clonotype. V is TRBV28 and J is TRBJ1-2; TRBD1 might be the D (5 bases). This CDR3 comprises 14 residues. Trimming took off 6 bases at V and 8 bases at J, with 19 bases between the two ends. CDR1 and CDR2 (germline): MDHEN, SYDVKM. CDR3 region: CASRPTDRLPGYTF. The CDR3 region has the DNA TGTGCCAGCAGACCTACTGACAGATTACCCGGCTACACCTTC.

The rearrangement joins TRBV20-1 to TRBJ2-1, with TRBD2 identical over 10 bases. Losses at the gene ends were 2 bases for V and 6 bases for J; bases not matched to a gene: 4. The germline V gene encodes CDR1 DFQATT and CDR2 SNEGSKA (reference sequence). CDR3 length equals 14 residues. This CDR3 is CSARSSGGFNEQFF. The CDR3 region has the DNA TGCAGTGCTAGAAGTAGCGGGGGGTTCAATGAGCAGTTCTTC.

This clonotype was detected only a few times. The rearrangement uses TRBV4-1 and TRBJ2-4; D is uncertain. V gave up 2 bases and J gave up 0 bases, with 5 bases separating them. The CDR3 is 14 residues long. Germline V gives CDR1 MGHRA, CDR2 YSYEKL. The CDR3 is CASSQPLAKNIQYF. The CDR3 DNA sequence: TGCGCCAGCAGCCAACCCCTAGCCAAAAACATTCAGTACTTC.

The table lists this clonotype with a count of one. This chain connects TRBV7-6 to TRBJ2-7; D not certain. The CDR3 runs 13 residues. Germline V lookup: CDR1 SGHVS, CDR2 FNYEAQ. Trimming shortened V by 5 bases and J by 3 bases, and 11 bases separated the two germline ends. CDR3 region: CASSLGDVYEQYF. The CDR3 region has the DNA TGTGCCAGCAGCCTAGGCGACGTCTACGAGCAGTACTTC.

V gene TRBV29-1 combines with J gene TRBJ2-3; 7 bases align to TRBD1. The DNA matches TRBJ1-5 better at its end, which makes the J call doubtful. Germline lookup yields CDR1 SQVTM and CDR2 ANQGSEA. The CDR3 totals 14 residues. For the CDR3, the DNA is TGCAGCGCCCATAGGACAGGCACCACAGATACGCAGCATTTT. Protein sequence: CSAHRTGTTDTQHF.

This clonotype was found many times. The DNA of the CDR3 is TGCAGTGCTAGGGAAATGGCGGGGGCCACTGAAGCTTTCTTT. Translation: CSAREMAGATEAFF. The rearrangement links TRBV20-1 to TRBJ1-1; D might be TRBD1 (6 bases). Trimming removed 3 bases from V and 4 bases from J, with 15 bases in between. CDR1 is DFQATT, CDR2 SNEGSKA, per germline (reference sequence). The CDR3 spans 14 residues.

This clonotype was detected a few times. This chain links TRBV10-3 with TRBJ2-5, with no clear D. V was pared by 0 bases and J by 5 bases, with 7 bases between. The CDR3 is 13 amino acids. The germline V gene has CDR1 ENHRY and CDR2 SYGVKD. Here the CDR3 reads CAISESRWETQYF. CDR3 nucleotides: TGTGCCATCAGTGAGTCTAGATGGGAGACCCAGTACTTC.

The chain couples TRBV11-1 to TRBJ2-1, with TRBD2 matching over 16 bases. Unmatched junction bases numbered 3, after V lost 5 bases and J lost 2 bases. Per germline, CDR1 SGHAT and CDR2 FQDESV (reference sequence). This CDR3 contains 17 residues. CDR3 protein: CASSPGTSGRAYNEQFF. Here the CDR3 DNA reads TGTGCCAGCAGCCCTGGGACTAGCGGGAGGGCCTACAATGAGCAGTTCTTC. The complete variable domain, with remaining parts taken from reference TRBV11-1 and TRBJ2-1, reads EAEVAQSPRYKITEKSQAVAFWCDPISGHATLYWYRQILGQGPELLVQFQDESVVDDSQLPKDRFSAERLKGVDSTLKIQPAELGDSAMYLCASSPGTSGRAYNEQFFGPGTRLTVL.

V gene TRBV9 combines with J gene TRBJ1-2; 10 nucleotides agree with TRBD1. Per germline, CDR1 SGDLS and CDR2 YYNGEE. J was trimmed by 6 bases and V by 2 bases; bases with no gene match: 4. The CDR3 covers 14 residues. The CDR3 nucleotides read TGTGCCAGCAGCGTCCGGGACAGGGGACATGGCTACACCTTC. Protein sequence: CASSVRDRGHGYTF.

The J gene is TRBJ2-1, the V gene TRBV20-1, with 9 bases fitting TRBD2. Germline loops: CDR1 DFQATT, CDR2 SNEGSKA (reference sequence). CDR3 length equals 17 residues. With 1 base clipped from V and 2 bases from J, the junction kept 9 bases outside the gene matches. The CDR3 DNA sequence: TGCAGTGCTAGAGTTGCTAGCGGGACCGTCCCCTACAATGAGCAGTTCTTC. This translates into CSARVASGTVPYNEQFF.

The chain employs TRBV15 and TRBJ2-1; a weak D match, TRBD1 (5 bases). The germline gives CDR1 LNHNV, CDR2 YYDKDF (reference sequence). V was trimmed by 0 bases and J by 2 bases, leaving 11 bases between them. The CDR3 is 16 residues long. CDR3 protein: CATSRDGAVPYNEQFF. CDR3 DNA: TGTGCCACCAGCAGAGATGGGGCGGTCCCCTACAATGAGCAGTTCTTC.

The chain links TRBV7-9 to TRBJ2-1, with D perhaps matching TRBD1 (6 bases). V lost 2 bases and J 2 bases, leaving 10 bases between the germline ends. Looked up from germline, CDR1 is SEHNR and CDR2 is FQNEAQ (reference sequence). This CDR3 is 15 amino acids long. For the CDR3, the DNA is TGTGCCAGCAGCTTAAAGGGACAAACCTACAATGAGCAGTTCTTC. It codes for CASSLKGQTYNEQFF. The whole variable domain, remainder taken from reference TRBV7-9 and TRBJ2-1, is DTGVSQNPRHKITKRGQNVTFRCDPISEHNRLYWYRQTLGQGPEFLTYFQNEAQLEKSRLLSDRFSAERPKGSFSTLEIQRTEQGDSAMYLCASSLKGQTYNEQFFGPGTRLTVL.

This clonotype was seen only a few times. The chain couples TRBV19 to TRBJ2-7, with 9 bases identical to TRBD2. The germline V gene encodes CDR1 LNHDA and CDR2 SQIVND (reference sequence). V shed 6 bases and J 5 bases; nucleotides not matched to a gene: 8. CDR3 length: 14 amino acids. The CDR3 nucleotides are TGTGCCAGTAGCCACAGGGCGGGAGGGAACGAGCAGTACTTC. Its translation: CASSHRAGGNEQYF.

The chain couples TRBV7-2 to TRBJ2-2, with no clear D. The CDR3 sequence is 16 residues long. CDR1 SGHTA and CDR2 FQGNSA come from the germline V gene. Trimming removed 4 bases at V and 1 base at J, with 13 bases between. The CDR3 region is CASSSLGTLNTGELFF. The CDR3, as DNA: TGTGCCAGCAGCTCCCTCGGAACCCTGAACACCGGGGAGCTGTTTTTT.

At least ten counts were recorded for this clonotype. The chain combines TRBV6-1 with TRBJ1-1; D may be TRBD1 (6 bases). Trimming cost V 5 bases and J 0 bases, with 16 bases left between them. Per germline, CDR1 MNHNS and CDR2 SASEGT. There are 16 residues in the CDR3. CDR3 amino acids: CASSSSSGTMNTEAFF. For the CDR3, the DNA is TGTGCCAGCAGTTCCTCTTCCGGGACAATGAACACTGAAGCTTTCTTT.

This rearrangement joins TRBV29-1 to TRBJ2-2; weak D call: TRBD1 (5 bases). Germline CDR1 and CDR2: SQVTM and ANQGSEA. With 3 bases removed from V and 1 base from J, the gap between germline ends came to 6 bases. The CDR3 length is 13 residues. CDR3 nucleotide sequence: TGCAGCGTTGATACAGGGAACACCGGGGAGCTGTTTTTT. Translated: CSVDTGNTGELFF.

This clonotype was observed many times. The V gene is TRBV20-1, the J gene TRBJ2-7; 11 nucleotides agree with TRBD1. Germline assignment: CDR1 DFQATT and CDR2 SNEGSKA (reference sequence). V shed 0 bases and J 4 bases; nucleotides not matched to a gene: 8. This CDR3 contains 16 residues. The CDR3, as DNA: TGCAGTGCTAGAGAACAAAGGGGACAGGGGGTGTACGAGCAGTACTTC. Translation gives CSAREQRGQGVYEQYF.

This clonotype was observed many times. The chain links TRBV29-1 to TRBJ1-1, with 11 bases matching TRBD1. The CDR3 is 14 residues long. The V and J ends lost 7 bases and 6 bases, in that order; junction bases with no gene match: 10. Germline CDR1 reads SQVTM; CDR2 reads ANQGSEA. The CDR3 reads CSAAGGQGVSEAFF. The CDR3 DNA follows: TGCAGCGCGGCCGGGGGACAGGGGGTTTCTGAAGCTTTCTTT.

The CDR3 DNA is TGTGCCAGCAGTGGGTTAGCTAGCGGGAGCATCAACGAGCAGTACTTC. Its protein is CASSGLASGSINEQYF. J is TRBJ2-7 and V is TRBV25-1, with 10 bases identical to TRBD2. The CDR3 extends over 16 amino acids. The ends lost 4 bases at V and 5 bases at J; junction bases unmatched: 11. The germline V gene has CDR1 MGHDK and CDR2 SYGVNS.

This clonotype showed up many times. J is TRBJ1-6 and V is TRBV28; 9 nucleotides align to TRBD1. CDR3 length: 12 amino acids. Germline V lookup: CDR1 MDHEN, CDR2 SYDVKM. Trimming removed 11 bases from V and 8 bases from J; junction bases left unmatched: 4. The CDR3 sequence is CAAHRGHSPLHF. The CDR3 DNA follows: TGTGCCGCCCACAGGGGGCATTCACCCCTCCACTTT.

This clonotype was seen more than once but under ten times. The V call is TRBV5-6, the J call TRBJ1-6, with TRBD1 as a possible D gene (5 bases). V was pared by 1 base and J by 5 bases, with 16 bases between. Per germline, CDR1 SGHDT and CDR2 YYEEEE. The CDR3 has 17 amino acids. This CDR3 is CASSLRAGTGNNSPLHF. As DNA, the CDR3 is TGTGCCAGCAGCTTGAGGGCCGGGACGGGAAATAATTCACCCCTCCACTTT.

In its sample, this clonotype was seen many times. The V call is TRBV12-3 or TRBV12-4, the J call TRBJ1-2; D is undetermined. Trimming left V 6 bases short and J 2 bases short, with 13 bases between. The CDR3 is 14 residues long. For the CDR3, the DNA is TGTGCCAGCAGGGATCGGACGGGGAACTATGGCTACACCTTC. It yields the protein CASRDRTGNYGYTF.

About this clonotype itself: A much larger clone differs from this one at a single base, so this may be a read error. The J gene is TRBJ2-7, the V gene TRBV6-2 or TRBV6-3; weak D call: TRBD2 (5 bases). Germline-derived CDR1 and CDR2 are MNHEY and SVGEGT. V lost 6 bases and J 0 bases, leaving 12 bases between the germline ends. This CDR3 region has 14 residues. CDR3 DNA sequence: TGTGCCAGCAGAGAGACGGAGGCCTCCTACGAGCAGTACTTC. It encodes CASRETEASYEQYF.

This clonotype showed up many times. The chain recombines TRBV11-2 with TRBJ2-3, with TRBD2 as a possible D gene (5 bases). Deletions cut 4 bases from V and 2 bases from J, with 13 bases between. CDR1 and CDR2 (germline): SGHAT, FQNNGV. The CDR3 spans 15 residues. CDR3 coding DNA: TGTGCCAGCAGCTCAGCGGAGGAGCACACAGATACGCAGTATTTT. As protein: CASSSAEEHTDTQYF.

The table lists this clonotype with many counts. The rearrangement uses TRBV9 and TRBJ1-2; D is perhaps TRBD1 (6 bases). The CDR3 totals 15 residues. The V end lost 2 bases, the J end lost 7 bases, and 18 bases lay between the germline ends. The germline V gene has CDR1 SGDLS and CDR2 YYNGEE. DNA of the CDR3: TGTGCCAGCAGCGTCGGTGGCCAGGGGACGTCTGGCTACACCTTC. Amino acid sequence: CASSVGGQGTSGYTF. The variable domain in full, with the rest retrieved from reference TRBV9 and TRBJ1-2, is DSGVTQTPKHLITATGQRVTLRCSPRSGDLSVYWYQQSLDQGLQFLIQYYNGEERAKGNILERFSAQQFPDLHSELNLSSLELGDSALYFCASSVGGQGTSGYTFGSGTRLTVV.

This clonotype was counted a few times. The chain uses TRBV11-2 and TRBJ2-2, with TRBD2 identical over 8 bases. This CDR3 contains 18 residues. After removal of 6 bases from V and 2 bases from J, the junction contained 14 bases not matched to a gene. Germline CDR1 SGHAT, CDR2 FQNNGV. Here the CDR3 DNA reads TGTGCCAGCAGATACCCCGGGAGGGGAGGCTCAAACACCGGGGAGCTGTTTTTT. Translation gives CASRYPGRGGSNTGELFF.

The rearrangement joins TRBV6-1 to TRBJ2-7, with a possible D match to TRBD2 (5 bases). This CDR3 spans 16 amino acids. Germline V lookup: CDR1 MNHNS, CDR2 SASEGT. Trimming shortened V by 6 bases and J by 2 bases, and 20 bases separated the two germline ends. The CDR3 nucleotides read TGTGCCAGCAGCCATATTTTACAGCGGCAGGCCTACGAGCAGTACTTC. Protein sequence: CASSHILQRQAYEQYF.

This clonotype occurred many times. V is TRBV5-1 and J is TRBJ1-4, with 9 bases that match TRBD1. This CDR3 has 16 amino acids. J gave up 5 bases and V 4 bases, and 9 bases lay outside the gene matches. The germline V gene encodes CDR1 SGHRS and CDR2 YFSETQ. The CDR3 DNA reads as TGCGCCAGCAGCGCCGCTTCCGGGACAGGGAATGAAAAACTGTTTTTT. It encodes CASSAASGTGNEKLFF.